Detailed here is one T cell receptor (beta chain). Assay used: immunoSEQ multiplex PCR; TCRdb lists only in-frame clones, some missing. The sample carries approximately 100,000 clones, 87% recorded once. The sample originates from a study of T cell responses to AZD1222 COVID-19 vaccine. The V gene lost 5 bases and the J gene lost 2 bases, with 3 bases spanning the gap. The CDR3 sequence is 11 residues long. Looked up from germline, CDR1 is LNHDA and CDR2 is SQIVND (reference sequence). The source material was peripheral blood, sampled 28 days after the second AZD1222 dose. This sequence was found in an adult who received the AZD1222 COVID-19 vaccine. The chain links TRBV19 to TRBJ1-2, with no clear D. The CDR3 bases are TGTGCCAGTAGTCAAAACTATGGCTACACCTTC. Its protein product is CASSQNYGYTF.